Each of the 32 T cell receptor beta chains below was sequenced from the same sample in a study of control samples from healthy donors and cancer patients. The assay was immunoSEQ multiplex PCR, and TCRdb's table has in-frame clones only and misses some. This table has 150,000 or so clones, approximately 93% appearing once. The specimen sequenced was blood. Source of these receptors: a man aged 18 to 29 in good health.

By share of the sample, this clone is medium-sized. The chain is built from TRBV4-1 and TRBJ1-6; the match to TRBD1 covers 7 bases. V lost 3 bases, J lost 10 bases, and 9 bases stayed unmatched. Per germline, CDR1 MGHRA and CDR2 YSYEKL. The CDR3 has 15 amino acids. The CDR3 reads CASSHRDSSRSPLHF. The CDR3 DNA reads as TGCGCCAGCAGCCACCGGGACAGCTCCCGGTCACCCCTCCACTTT.

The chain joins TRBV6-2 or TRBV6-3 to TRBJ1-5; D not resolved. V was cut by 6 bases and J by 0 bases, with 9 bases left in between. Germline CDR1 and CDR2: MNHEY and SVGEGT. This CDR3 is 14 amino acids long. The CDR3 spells CASSAGNSNQPQHF. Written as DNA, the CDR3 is TGTGCCAGCAGCGCGGGAAATAGCAATCAGCCCCAGCATTTT.

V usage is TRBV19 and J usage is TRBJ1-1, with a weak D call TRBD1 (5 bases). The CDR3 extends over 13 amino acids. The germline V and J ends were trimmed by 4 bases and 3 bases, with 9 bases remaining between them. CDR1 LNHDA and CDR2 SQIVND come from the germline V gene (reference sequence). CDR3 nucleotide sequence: TGTGCCAGTAGTACCGGGACGTACACTGAAGCTTTCTTT. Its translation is CASSTGTYTEAFF.

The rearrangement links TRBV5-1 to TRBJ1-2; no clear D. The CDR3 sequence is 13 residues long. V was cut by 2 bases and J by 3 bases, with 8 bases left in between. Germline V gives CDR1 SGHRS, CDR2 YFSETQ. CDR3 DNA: TGCGCCAGCAGCTTTCTTCCGGACTATGGCTACACCTTC. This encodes CASSFLPDYGYTF.

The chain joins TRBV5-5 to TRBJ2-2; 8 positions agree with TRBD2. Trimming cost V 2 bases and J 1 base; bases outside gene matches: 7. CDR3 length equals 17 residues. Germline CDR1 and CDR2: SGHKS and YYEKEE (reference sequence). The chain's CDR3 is CASSFVLLAGNTGELFF. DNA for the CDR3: TGTGCCAGCAGCTTCGTGTTGCTAGCGGGGAACACCGGGGAGCTGTTTTTT.

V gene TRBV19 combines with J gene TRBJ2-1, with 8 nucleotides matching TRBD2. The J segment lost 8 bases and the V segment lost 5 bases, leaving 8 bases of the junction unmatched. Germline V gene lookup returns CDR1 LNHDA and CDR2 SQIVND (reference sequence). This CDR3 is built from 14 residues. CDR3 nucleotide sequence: TGTGCCAGTAGTGGTGGCGGGAGGTTCCATGAGCAGTTCTTC. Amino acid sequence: CASSGGGRFHEQFF.

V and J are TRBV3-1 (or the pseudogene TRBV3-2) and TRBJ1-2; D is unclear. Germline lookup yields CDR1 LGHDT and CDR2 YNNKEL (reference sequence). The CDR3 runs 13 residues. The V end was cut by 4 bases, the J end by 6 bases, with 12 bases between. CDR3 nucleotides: TGTGCCAGCAGCCCGACGTATTACGATGGCTACACCTTC. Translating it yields CASSPTYYDGYTF.

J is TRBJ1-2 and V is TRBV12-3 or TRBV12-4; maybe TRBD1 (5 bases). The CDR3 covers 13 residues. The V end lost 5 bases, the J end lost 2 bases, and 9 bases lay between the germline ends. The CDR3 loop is CASSPGGNYGYTF. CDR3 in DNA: TGTGCCAGCAGTCCCGGGGGGAACTATGGCTACACCTTC.

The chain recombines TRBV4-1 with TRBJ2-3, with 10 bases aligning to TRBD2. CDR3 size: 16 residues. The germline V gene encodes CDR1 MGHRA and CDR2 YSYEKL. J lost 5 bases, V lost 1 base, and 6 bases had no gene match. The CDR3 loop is CASSQVALAGEDTQYF. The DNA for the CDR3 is TGCGCCAGCAGCCAAGTTGCGCTAGCGGGGGAAGATACGCAGTATTTT.

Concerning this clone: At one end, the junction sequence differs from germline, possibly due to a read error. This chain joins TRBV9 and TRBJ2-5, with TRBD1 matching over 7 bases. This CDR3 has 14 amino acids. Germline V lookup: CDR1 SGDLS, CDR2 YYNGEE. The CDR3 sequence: CASSVVGGQGTQYF. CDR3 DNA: TGTGCCAGCAGCGTAGTAGGGGGCCAAGGGACCCAGTACTTC.

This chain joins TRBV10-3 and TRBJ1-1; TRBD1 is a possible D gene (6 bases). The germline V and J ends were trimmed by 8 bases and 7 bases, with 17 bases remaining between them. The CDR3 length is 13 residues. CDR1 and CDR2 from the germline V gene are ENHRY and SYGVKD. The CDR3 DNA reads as TGTGCCATCTCGGGATTAGGGGGGGATGAAGCTTTCTTT. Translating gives CAISGLGGDEAFF.

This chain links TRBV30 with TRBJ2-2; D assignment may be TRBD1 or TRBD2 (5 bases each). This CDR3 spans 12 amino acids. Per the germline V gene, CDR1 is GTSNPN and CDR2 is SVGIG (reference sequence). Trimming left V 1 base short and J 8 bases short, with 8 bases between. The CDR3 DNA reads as TGTGCCTGGAGTGGAGGGGTGGGGGAGCTGTTTTTT. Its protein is CAWSGGVGELFF.

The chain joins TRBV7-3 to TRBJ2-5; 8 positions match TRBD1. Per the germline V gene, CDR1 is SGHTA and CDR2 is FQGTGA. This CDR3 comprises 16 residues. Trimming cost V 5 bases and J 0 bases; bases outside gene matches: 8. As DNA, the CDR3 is TGTGCCAGCAGCCCAACAGGGGGTCCGTACCAAGAGACCCAGTACTTC. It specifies CASSPTGGPYQETQYF. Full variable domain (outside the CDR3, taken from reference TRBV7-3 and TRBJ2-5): GAGVSQTPSNKVTEKGKYVELRCDPISGHTALYWYRQSLGQGPEFLIYFQGTGAADDSGLPNDRFFAVRPEGSVSTLKIQRTERGDSAVYLCASSPTGGPYQETQYFGPGTRLLVL.

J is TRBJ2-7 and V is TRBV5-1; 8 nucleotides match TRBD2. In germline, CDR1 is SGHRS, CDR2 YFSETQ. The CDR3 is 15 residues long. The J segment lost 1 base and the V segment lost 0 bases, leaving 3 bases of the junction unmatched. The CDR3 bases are TGCGCCAGCAGCTTGGTTTTAGCGGGATCCTACGAGCAGTACTTC. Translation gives CASSLVLAGSYEQYF.

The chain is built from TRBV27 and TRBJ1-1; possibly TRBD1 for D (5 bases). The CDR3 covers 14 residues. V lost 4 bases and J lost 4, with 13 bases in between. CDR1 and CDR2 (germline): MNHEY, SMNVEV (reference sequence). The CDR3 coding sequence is TGTGCCAGCAGTTACCCAGGGTCGGCCACTGAAGCTTTCTTT. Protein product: CASSYPGSATEAFF.

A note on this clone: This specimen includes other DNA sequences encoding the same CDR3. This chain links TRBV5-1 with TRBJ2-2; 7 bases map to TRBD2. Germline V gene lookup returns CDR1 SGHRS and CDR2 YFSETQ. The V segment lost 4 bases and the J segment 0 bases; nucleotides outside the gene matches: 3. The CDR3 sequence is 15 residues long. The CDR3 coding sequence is TGCGCCAGCAGCCTTGGGGGGGCGAACACCGGGGAGCTGTTTTTT. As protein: CASSLGGANTGELFF.

CDR3: CASSLGQYEQYF. The CDR3 coding sequence is TGTGCCAGCAGCTTAGGTCAGTACGAGCAGTACTTC. The genes are TRBV7-9 and TRBJ2-7; D is undetermined. CDR1 and CDR2 (germline): SEHNR, FQNEAQ (reference sequence). The CDR3 runs 12 residues. With 1 base removed from V and 4 bases from J, the gap between germline ends came to 5 bases.

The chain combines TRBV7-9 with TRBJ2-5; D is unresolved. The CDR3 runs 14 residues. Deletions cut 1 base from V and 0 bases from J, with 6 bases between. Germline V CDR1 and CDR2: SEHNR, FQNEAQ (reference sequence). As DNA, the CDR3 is TGTGCCAGCAGCTTAGTTAAAGACCAAGAGACCCAGTACTTC. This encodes CASSLVKDQETQYF.

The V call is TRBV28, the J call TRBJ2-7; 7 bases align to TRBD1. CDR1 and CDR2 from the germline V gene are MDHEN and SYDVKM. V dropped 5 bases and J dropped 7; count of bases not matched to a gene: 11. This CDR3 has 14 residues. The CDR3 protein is CASSPGTAIREQYF. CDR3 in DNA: TGTGCCAGCAGTCCCGGGACAGCCATACGAGAGCAGTACTTC.

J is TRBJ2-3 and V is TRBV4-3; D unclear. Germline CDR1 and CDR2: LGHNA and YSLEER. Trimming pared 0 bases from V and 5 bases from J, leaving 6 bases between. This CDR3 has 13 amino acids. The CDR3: CASSQDGLDTQYF. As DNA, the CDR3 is TGCGCCAGCAGCCAAGACGGTTTAGATACGCAGTATTTT.

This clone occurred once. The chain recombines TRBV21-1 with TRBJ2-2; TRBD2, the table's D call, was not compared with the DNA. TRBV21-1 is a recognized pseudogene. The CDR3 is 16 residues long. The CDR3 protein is CASSKWHIGDTGELFF. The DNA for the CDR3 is TGTGCCAGCAGCAAATGGCACATAGGAGACACCGGGGAGCTGTTTTTT.

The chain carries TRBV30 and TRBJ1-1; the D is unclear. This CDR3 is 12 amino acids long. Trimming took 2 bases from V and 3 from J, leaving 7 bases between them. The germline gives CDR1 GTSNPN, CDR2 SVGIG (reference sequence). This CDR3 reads CAWSNYYTEAFF. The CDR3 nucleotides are TGTGCCTGGAGTAATTATTACACTGAAGCTTTCTTT.

The CDR3 DNA sequence: TGCGCCAGCAGCACCGCAGGGACAGGGGAATCTGGGGCCAACGTCCTGACTTTC. Encoded protein: CASSTAGTGESGANVLTF. The chain is built from TRBV5-1 and TRBJ2-6, with 10 nucleotides matching TRBD1. CDR3 length: 18 amino acids. Germline values: CDR1 SGHRS, CDR2 YFSETQ. Trimming at V came to 4 bases and at J to 1 base, leaving 8 bases not matched to a gene. The whole variable domain, remainder taken from reference TRBV5-1 and TRBJ2-6, is KAGVTQTPRYLIKTRGQQVTLSCSPISGHRSVSWYQQTPGQGLQFLFEYFSETQRNKGNFPGRFSGRQFSNSRSEMNVSTLELGDSALYLCASSTAGTGESGANVLTFGAGSRLTVL.

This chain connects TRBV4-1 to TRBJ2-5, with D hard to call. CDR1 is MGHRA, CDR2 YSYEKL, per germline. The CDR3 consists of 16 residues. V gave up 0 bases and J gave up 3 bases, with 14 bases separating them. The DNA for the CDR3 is TGCGCCAGCAGCCAAGATGGGCCAGGAAGGGAAGAGACCCAGTACTTC. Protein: CASSQDGPGREETQYF.

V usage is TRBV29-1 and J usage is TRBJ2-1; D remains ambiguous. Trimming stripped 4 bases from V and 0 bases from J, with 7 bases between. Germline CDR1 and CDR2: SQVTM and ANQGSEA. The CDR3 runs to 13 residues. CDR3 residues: CSVGNYSYNEQFF. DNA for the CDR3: TGCAGCGTTGGAAACTACTCCTACAATGAGCAGTTCTTC.

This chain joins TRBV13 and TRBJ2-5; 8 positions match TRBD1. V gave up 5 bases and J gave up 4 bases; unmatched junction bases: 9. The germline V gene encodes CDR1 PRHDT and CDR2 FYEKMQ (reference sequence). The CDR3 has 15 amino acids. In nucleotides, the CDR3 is TGTGCCAGCAGCCGGGACAGGAGCTGGGGAGAGACCCAGTACTTC. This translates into CASSRDRSWGETQYF. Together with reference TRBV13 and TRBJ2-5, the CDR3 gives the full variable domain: AAGVIQSPRHLIKEKRETATLKCYPIPRHDTVYWYQQGPGQDPQFLISFYEKMQSDKGSIPDRFSAQQFSDYHSELNMSSLELGDSALYFCASSRDRSWGETQYFGPGTRLLVL.

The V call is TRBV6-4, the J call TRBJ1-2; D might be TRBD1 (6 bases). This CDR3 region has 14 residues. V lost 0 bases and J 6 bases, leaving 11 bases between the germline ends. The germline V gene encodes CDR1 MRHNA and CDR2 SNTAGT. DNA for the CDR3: TGTGCCAGCAGTGACTCTCGGGGGGCCCATGGCTACACCTTC. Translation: CASSDSRGAHGYTF.

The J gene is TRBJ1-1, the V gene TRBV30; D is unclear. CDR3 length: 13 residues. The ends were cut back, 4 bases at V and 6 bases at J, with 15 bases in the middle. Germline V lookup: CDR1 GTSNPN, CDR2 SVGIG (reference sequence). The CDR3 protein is CAWIYVVGAEAFF. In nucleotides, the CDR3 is TGTGCCTGGATATATGTCGTTGGGGCTGAAGCTTTCTTT.

This chain's CDR3 is CASSQDGSGVSYEQYF. The CDR3 DNA is TGTGCCAGCAGCCAAGACGGTAGCGGGGTTTCCTACGAGCAGTACTTC. The chain recombines TRBV4-2 with TRBJ2-7, with 8 bases that match TRBD2. CDR1 LGHNA and CDR2 YNFKEQ come from the germline V gene. This CDR3 is 16 amino acids long. The junction had 5 bases not matched to a gene; V was cut back by 0 bases and J by 1 base.

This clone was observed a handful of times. The CDR3 bases are TGCAGCGTTAACCTCCCGACAGGGGGCTATGGCTACACCTTC. The encoded protein is CSVNLPTGGYGYTF. The rearrangement joins TRBV29-1 to TRBJ1-2, with TRBD1 identical over 9 bases. Germline V CDR1 and CDR2: SQVTM, ANQGSEA. The CDR3 runs to 14 residues. V gave up 5 bases and J gave up 4 bases; unmatched junction bases: 8.

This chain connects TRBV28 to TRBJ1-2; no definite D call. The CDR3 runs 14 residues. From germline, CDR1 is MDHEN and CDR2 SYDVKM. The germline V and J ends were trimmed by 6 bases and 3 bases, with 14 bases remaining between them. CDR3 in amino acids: CASSPGRVDYGYTF. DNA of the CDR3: TGTGCCAGCAGCCCCGGGAGGGTCGACTATGGCTACACCTTC.

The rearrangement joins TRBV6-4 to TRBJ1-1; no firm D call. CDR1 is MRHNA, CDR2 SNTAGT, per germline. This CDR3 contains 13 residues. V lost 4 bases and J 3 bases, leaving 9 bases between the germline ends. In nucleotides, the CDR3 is TGTGCCAGCAGTGCAAACCAGGACACTGAAGCTTTCTTT. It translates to CASSANQDTEAFF.